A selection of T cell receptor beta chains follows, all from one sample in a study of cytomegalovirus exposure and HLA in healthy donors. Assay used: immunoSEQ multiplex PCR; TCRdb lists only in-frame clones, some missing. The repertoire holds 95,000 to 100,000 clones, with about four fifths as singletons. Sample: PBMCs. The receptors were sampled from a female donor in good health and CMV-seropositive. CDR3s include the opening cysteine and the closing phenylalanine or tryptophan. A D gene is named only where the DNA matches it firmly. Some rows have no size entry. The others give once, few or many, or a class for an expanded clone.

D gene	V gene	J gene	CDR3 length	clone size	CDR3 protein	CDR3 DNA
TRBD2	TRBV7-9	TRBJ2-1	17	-	CASSFGSSGRSQNEQFF	TGTGCCAGCAGCTTCGGATCTAGCGGGAGATCGCAAAATGAGCAGTTCTTC
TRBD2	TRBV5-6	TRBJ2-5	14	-	CASSLGAGTETQYF	TGTGCCAGCAGCTTGGGAGCGGGGACAGAGACCCAGTACTTC
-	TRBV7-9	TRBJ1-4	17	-	CSSSFRGGGATNEKLFF	TGTTCCAGCAGCTTTCGGGGAGGGGGAGCAACTAATGAAAAACTGTTTTTT
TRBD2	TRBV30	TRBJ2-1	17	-	CAWSKLAGGSSYNEQFF	TGTGCCTGGAGTAAGTTAGCGGGAGGGTCATCCTACAATGAGCAGTTCTTC
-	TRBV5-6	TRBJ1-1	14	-	CASSLNRLRTEAFF	TGTGCCAGCAGCTTGAATCGTCTTCGTACTGAAGCTTTCTTT
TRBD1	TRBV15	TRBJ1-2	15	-	CPTSSGQGYWDGYTF	TGTCCCACCAGCAGTGGACAGGGGTATTGGGATGGCTACACCTTC
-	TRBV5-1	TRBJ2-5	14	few	CASTLDVRGETQYF	TGCGCCAGCACCCTGGACGTGCGGGGCGAGACCCAGTACTTC
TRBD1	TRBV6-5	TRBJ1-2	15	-	CASSYSRQGHYGYTF	TGTGCCAGCAGTTATTCCAGACAGGGGCATTATGGCTACACCTTC
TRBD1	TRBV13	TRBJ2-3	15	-	CASSLGTASTDTQYF	TGTGCCAGCAGCCTCGGGACAGCTAGCACAGATACGCAGTATTTT
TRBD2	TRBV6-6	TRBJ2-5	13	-	CATGLVTGETQYF	TGTGCCACCGGACTAGTGACCGGGGAGACCCAGTACTTC
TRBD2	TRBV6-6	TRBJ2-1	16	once	CASSFLAGGDYNEQFF	TGTGCCAGCAGTTTCCTAGCGGGGGGAGATTACAATGAGCAGTTCTTC
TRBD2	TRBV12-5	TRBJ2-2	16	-	CASGLSIAGHTGELFF	TGTGCTAGTGGTTTGTCGATAGCGGGACATACCGGGGAGCTGTTTTTT
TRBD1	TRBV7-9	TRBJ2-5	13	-	CASSADREETQYF	TGTGCCAGCAGCGCGGACAGGGAGGAGACCCAGTACTTC